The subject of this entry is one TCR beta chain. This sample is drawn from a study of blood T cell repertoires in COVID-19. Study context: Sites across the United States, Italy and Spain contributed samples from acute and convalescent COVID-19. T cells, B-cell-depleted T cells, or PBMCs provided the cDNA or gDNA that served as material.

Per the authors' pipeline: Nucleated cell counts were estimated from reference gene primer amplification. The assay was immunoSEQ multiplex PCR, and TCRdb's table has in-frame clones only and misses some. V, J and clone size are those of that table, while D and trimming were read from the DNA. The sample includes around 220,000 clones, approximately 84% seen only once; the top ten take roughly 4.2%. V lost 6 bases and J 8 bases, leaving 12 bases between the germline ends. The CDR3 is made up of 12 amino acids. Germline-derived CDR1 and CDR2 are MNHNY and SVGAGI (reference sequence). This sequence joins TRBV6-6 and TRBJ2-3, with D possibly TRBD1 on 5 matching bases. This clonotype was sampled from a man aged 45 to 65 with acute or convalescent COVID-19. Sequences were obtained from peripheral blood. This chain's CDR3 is CASSKGAGTQYF. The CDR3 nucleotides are TGTGCCAGCAGCAAAGGGGCAGGTACGCAGTATTTT.